The present entry profiles one T cell receptor beta chain with its context. Antigen unknown. These data belong to a study of T cell responses to AZD1222 COVID-19 vaccine. The study's findings and limits: Clonal diversity was possibly underestimated; the donors were predominantly white British and more often female. Dominant CD4 TCR responses targeted spike regions 160-218 and 743-854. Seropositive status at baseline applied to only six AZD1222 recipients.

Timing groups of about 4 and about 12 weeks for second doses were pooled. This table comes from immunoSEQ multiplex PCR, and its TCRdb copy is limited to in-frame clones, with some not included. The sample carries about 140,000 clones, around 90% recorded once. Sequences were derived from peripheral blood, sampled 28 days after the second AZD1222 dose. The sequence was collected from an adult who received the AZD1222 COVID-19 vaccine.

This CDR3 reads CASSVQGNQPQHF. The CDR3 nucleotides are TGTGCCAGCAGCGTTCAGGGCAATCAGCCCCAGCATTTT. J is TRBJ1-5 and V is TRBV9; unclear D gene. CDR1 SGDLS and CDR2 YYNGEE come from the germline V gene. CDR3 length equals 13 residues. Trimming left V 2 bases short and J 2 bases short, with 5 bases between.